This passage covers 11 T cell receptor beta chains from one sample sequenced in a study of blood T cell repertoires in COVID-19. Here immunoSEQ multiplex PCR was the method, and the copy in TCRdb shows in-frame clones only, minus some. Of approximately 270,000 clones in the sample, about 80% are singletons; the top ten hold 15% to 17%. The sequenced sample consisted of peripheral blood. All receptors derive from a person in their 70s with COVID-19, enrolled during active disease.

The rearrangement joins TRBV7-9 to TRBJ1-2; the D is unclear. The CDR3 totals 15 residues. Looked up from germline, CDR1 is SEHNR and CDR2 is FQNEAQ (reference sequence). The V and J ends lost 6 bases and 7 bases respectively, with 21 bases between them. The CDR3 protein is CASSSRRSELGGYTF. As DNA, the CDR3 is TGTGCCAGCAGTTCCAGGAGGTCCGAGTTGGGTGGCTACACCTTC.

The V call is TRBV30, the J call TRBJ2-1, with D possibly being TRBD1 (5 bases). V lost 0 bases, J lost 8 bases, and 11 bases lay in between. The CDR3 totals 13 residues. Per the germline V gene, CDR1 is GTSNPN and CDR2 is SVGIG (reference sequence). CDR3 region: CAWSVRVGDEQFF. DNA of the CDR3: TGTGCCTGGAGTGTAAGGGTAGGGGATGAGCAGTTCTTC.

The chain carries TRBV19 and TRBJ1-4; TRBD1 matches 9 bases. Germline trimming cut 6 bases from V and 5 bases from J; bases unmatched to any gene: 7. The CDR3 covers 15 residues. Germline lookup yields CDR1 LNHDA and CDR2 SQIVND (reference sequence). The DNA of the CDR3 is TGTGCCAGTAGGGGAACCGGGACAGGGAATGAAAAACTGTTTTTT. Its translation: CASRGTGTGNEKLFF.

The chain couples TRBV5-8 to TRBJ2-1, with 10 positions matching TRBD2. CDR1 and CDR2 (germline): SGHTS, YDEGEE. V lost 2 bases and J lost 2; bases outside the gene matches: 4. CDR3 size: 16 residues. CDR3 in amino acids: CASSLLAGITYNEQFF. The CDR3 bases are TGTGCCAGCAGCTTACTAGCGGGGATAACCTACAATGAGCAGTTCTTC.

This chain links TRBV7-7 with TRBJ1-3; D perhaps matches TRBD1 (5 bases). Germline assignment: CDR1 SSHAT and CDR2 FNYEAQ (reference sequence). The germline V and J ends were trimmed by 4 bases and 0 bases, with 10 bases remaining between them. This CDR3 spans 15 amino acids. DNA of the CDR3: TGTGCCAGCAGCTCAGGGTTGAGCTCTGGAAACACCATATATTTT. As protein: CASSSGLSSGNTIYF.

This chain links TRBV6-5 with TRBJ2-5, with TRBD1 as a possible D gene (6 bases). The CDR3 covers 16 residues. The V end lost 4 bases, the J end lost 3 bases, and 18 bases lay between the germline ends. CDR1 MNHEY and CDR2 SVGAGI come from the germline V gene. CDR3 DNA: TGTGCCAGCAGTTCGACGGGACACAGCTTAAAAGAGACCCAGTACTTC. Its protein is CASSSTGHSLKETQYF.

The chain carries TRBV13 and TRBJ2-7; TRBD2 aligns across 10 bases. The V and J ends lost 5 bases and 3 bases, in that order; junction bases with no gene match: 7. Germline loops: CDR1 PRHDT, CDR2 FYEKMQ (reference sequence). CDR3 length equals 15 residues. CDR3 sequence (DNA): TGTGCCAGCAGCCTGGGGGCTAGCGGGAGCTACGAGCAGTACTTC. Its translation is CASSLGASGSYEQYF.

This clone has just one count. The J gene is TRBJ1-5, the V gene TRBV10-2; D remains ambiguous. Looked up from germline, CDR1 is WSHSY and CDR2 is SAAADI. V lost 4 bases and J lost 0, with 7 bases in between. CDR3 length equals 14 residues. The CDR3 coding sequence is TGCGCCAGCAGTGGTTTGTATAGCAATCAGCCCCAGCATTTT. Translated, it gives CASSGLYSNQPQHF.

This chain connects TRBV6-6 to TRBJ2-1; D may be TRBD2 (6 bases). Trimming pared 0 bases from V and 3 bases from J, leaving 9 bases between. This CDR3 is 15 amino acids long. The germline V gene has CDR1 MNHNY and CDR2 SVGAGI (reference sequence). The CDR3 loop reads CASSYSSGDYNEQFF. For the CDR3, the DNA is TGTGCCAGCAGTTACTCATCGGGGGACTACAATGAGCAGTTCTTC.

This clone was counted between two and nine times. The chain recombines TRBV7-2 with TRBJ2-7; 9 bases map to TRBD2. Germline CDR1 SGHTA, CDR2 FQGNSA. The junction had 2 bases not matched to a gene; V was cut back by 0 bases and J by 2 bases. The CDR3 contains 15 residues. Here the CDR3 reads CASSLARTSAYEQYF. The CDR3 region has the DNA TGTGCCAGCAGCTTAGCCCGGACTAGCGCCTACGAGCAGTACTTC.

As to this clone: This CDR3 is also generated by other DNA sequences in the sample. V is TRBV19 and J is TRBJ1-1, with a tentative D call TRBD1 (6 bases). CDR3 length: 15 residues. V dropped 2 bases and J dropped 1 base, with 11 bases sitting between them. Germline CDR1 and CDR2: LNHDA and SQIVND (reference sequence). CDR3 sequence: CASSILDRPNTEAFF. CDR3 DNA: TGTGCCAGTAGTATACTCGACAGGCCGAACACTGAAGCTTTCTTT.